This T cell receptor beta chain was observed in a study of T cells in Graves' hyperthyroidism and ophthalmopathy. A note on this clonotype: What it binds is not known.

RNA transcripts yielded amplified TCR beta CDR3 regions. Primed by the HTBI set, a first-round RT-PCR was run on the TCR CDR3. TCRdb reprocessed the multiplex PCR reads via MiXCR and lists one record per CDR3 protein. The table has a few hundred thousand distinct CDR3 sequences, 15% seen once. Disease duration under 2 months; hyperthyroidism patients were aged 18 to 65. Clinical symptoms, serum thyroxine, TRAb, thyroid ultrasound and orbital computed tomography established diagnosis. Isolation of PBMCs was performed on about 9.9 ml fresh peripheral blood. Broader study findings: Blood shared most expanded thyroid clonotypes above 0.001.

This CDR3 has 19 amino acids. V gave up 5 bases and J gave up 2 bases, with 25 bases separating them. Germline CDR1 SGHTA, CDR2 FQGNSA. The chain joins TRBV7-2 to TRBJ2-1; D is undetermined. The receptor was isolated from a woman aged 25 to 39 with Graves' hyperthyroidism. The sample was blood. The CDR3, as DNA: TGTGCCAGCAGCCCACATGGATCCGGAACCCCGCGGACCTACAATGAGCAGTTCTTC. It codes for CASSPHGSGTPRTYNEQFF.